Listed here is a single T cell receptor (beta chain). There is no known antigen for this receptor. No base-level quality is on record; no much larger clone is a single base apart. The immunoSEQ Assay, a bias-controlled multiplex PCR, was used to amplify TCRbeta CDR3 regions from genomic DNA. The original pipeline was this. The number of nucleated cells in each sample was estimated from the amplification of reference gene primers within the assay. Sequence reads were collapsed and filtered to measure the absolute abundance of every unique TCRbeta CDR3 rearrangement. For each sample, productive Simpson clonality was calculated as the square root of Simpson's diversity index over productive rearrangements. Entries here come from immuneACCESS through TCRdb and include only in-frame sequences with V and J called. Some clones fail to appear in such tables; in the studies checked, an unresolved V gene covers under half of the shortfall, and the cause of the remainder is unknown. V, J and clone size are those of that table, while D and trimming were read from the DNA. Across this sample there are fewer than 150,000 clones, with approximately 89% seen only once. Roughly 28% of the sample is in the top ten clones.

CDR1 and CDR2, per the germline V gene, are SQVTM and ANQGSEA. The CDR3 runs 15 residues from the cysteine to the phenylalanine. CDR3 DNA is the only sequence kept; it has 45 bases, read in frame from the first base. V is pared back by 3 bases and J by 2 bases, with 14 bases lying between the germline termini. Each collaborating institution followed its own protocols to collect whole blood in K2EDTA tubes. For TCRbeta analysis, collaborator samples were shipped as frozen whole blood, as isolated PBMCs, or as DNA extracted from either sample type. This sample was taken from a study of blood T cell repertoires in COVID-19 (TCRdb year 2020). Background for the entire study: Samples covering the acute and convalescent phases of COVID-19 were provided by collaborators in the United States, Italy and Spain. The material from the prospective study consisted of cDNA or gDNA derived from T cells, B-cell-depleted T cells, or PBMCs. Subjects who had been exposed to COVID-19, were actively infected with it, or had recovered from it provided the deeply sampled blood TCRbeta repertoires that made up the dataset. Where HLA class I and class II types were available, the types were taken from metadata supplied by the sample provider, not from assay-based typing. The repertoires were made available in a free public database intended to serve as a resource for research on the immune response to SARS-CoV-2. Samples were obtained from the ongoing ImmuneRACE study (first 160 participants) and from 1,254 subjects provided by 6 global collaborators. Nearly every sample came with metadata listing a de-identified subject ID, COVID-19 status, age in years and sex. What the work shows at the level of the full study, not this receptor alone: The amount of clinical and demographic metadata varied by source and participant and was provided uncurated.

The sequence was collected from a human donor in a cohort sampled during active COVID-19. Sequenced: peripheral blood. This sequence uses TRBV29-1 and TRBJ2-1; the D region possibly corresponds to TRBD2 (6 bases align). CDR3 protein: CSVEGGSGTYNEQFF. The DNA sequence follows: TGCAGCGTTGAGGGGGGTAGCGGTACCTACAATGAGCAGTTCTTC.